Each of the 18 T cell receptor beta chains below was sequenced from the same sample in a study of cytotoxic CD8 clonotypes in ibrutinib-treated CLL. TCRdb's table, derived via immunoSEQ multiplex PCR, lists solely in-frame clones and lacks some. This sample yields more than 200,000 clones, of which 60% to 75% are seen a single time; approximately 15% belongs to the top ten. Material: PBMCs, obtained after 24 months of ibrutinib treatment. These receptors all come from a human donor with chronic lymphocytic leukemia.

In its sample, this clone was seen once. CDR3 nucleotide sequence: TGTGCCAGCAGCTTATTCGGGGCAGGGGGCACAGATACGCAGTATTTT. Translated, it gives CASSLFGAGGTDTQYF. The chain employs TRBV7-3 and TRBJ2-3; tentative D call: TRBD1 (6 bases). Between the trimmed V and J ends, which lost 2 bases and 1 base, there was a span of 13 bases. Germline V gene sequence: CDR1 SGHTA, CDR2 FQGTGA. CDR3 length: 16 amino acids.

This rearrangement joins TRBV9 to TRBJ1-4; D is possibly TRBD1 (6 bases). The CDR3 extends over 17 amino acids. Trimming pared 0 bases from V and 8 bases from J, leaving 20 bases between. Germline CDR1 is SGDLS and CDR2 is YYNGEE. CDR3 nucleotides: TGTGCCAGCAGCGTAGAATCGGGCGGGGGCCGAGGGGAAAAACTGTTTTTT. It codes for CASSVESGGGRGEKLFF.

The CDR3 spells CASSPNSGANEKLFF. The CDR3 bases are TGTGCCAGCAGCCCGAACTCGGGGGCAAATGAAAAACTGTTTTTT. The chain employs TRBV28 and TRBJ1-4, with D perhaps matching TRBD1 (6 bases). Germline V gene data show CDR1 as MDHEN and CDR2 as SYDVKM. This CDR3 spans 15 amino acids. Between the trimmed V and J ends, which lost 6 bases and 5 bases, there was a span of 16 bases.

This clone is a singleton in its sample. The CDR3 nucleotides read TGCGCCAGCAGCTTAGGGACAGTTAGCTCCTACGAGCAGTACTTC. It specifies CASSLGTVSSYEQYF. V is TRBV5-1 and J is TRBJ2-7; 7 positions agree with TRBD1. Germline-derived CDR1 and CDR2 are SGHRS and YFSETQ. The CDR3 is made up of 15 amino acids. Unmatched junction bases numbered 5, after V lost 2 bases and J lost 0 bases.

Only a few counts were recorded for this clone. The V gene is TRBV10-1, the J gene TRBJ1-2; 7 bases are shared with TRBD1. The J segment lost 7 bases and the V segment lost 2 bases, leaving 4 bases of the junction unmatched. The CDR3 spans 13 residues. Germline CDR1 WNHNN, CDR2 SYGVQD (reference sequence). The CDR3 nucleotides are TGCGCCAGCAGTGAGGGGGACAGTCGTGGCTACACCTTC. Translated: CASSEGDSRGYTF.

The chain joins TRBV29-1 to TRBJ1-2, with 8 bases aligning to TRBD1. This CDR3 has 12 amino acids. Germline V gives CDR1 SQVTM, CDR2 ANQGSEA. DNA for the CDR3: TGCGGAGCAGGGGGCGCGGACTATGGCTACACCTTC. Translating it yields CGAGGADYGYTF.

The chain is built from TRBV30 and TRBJ1-2; possible D gene TRBD1, 5 bases. The germline V gene encodes CDR1 GTSNPN and CDR2 SVGIG (reference sequence). The CDR3 has 13 residues. Trimming took off 0 bases at V and 8 bases at J, with 13 bases between the two ends. The CDR3 reads CAWSVRQFVGYTF. Written as DNA, the CDR3 is TGTGCCTGGAGTGTACGACAGTTTGTAGGCTACACCTTC.

V usage is TRBV30 and J usage is TRBJ1-2; D possibly corresponds to TRBD1 (6 bases). Trimming stripped 1 base from V and 8 bases from J, with 14 bases between. Per the germline V gene, CDR1 is GTSNPN and CDR2 is SVGIG (reference sequence). The CDR3 is made up of 13 amino acids. The CDR3 DNA is TGTGCCTGGAGTGACAGGGTGGATGGGGGCTACACCTTC. This gives the protein CAWSDRVDGGYTF.

In nucleotides, the CDR3 is TGTGCCAGCAGCCCCCGGATGAGTCCCGGAGGCTATGGCTACACCTTC. This sequence encodes CASSPRMSPGGYGYTF. The V and J genes are TRBV7-2 and TRBJ1-2; D not resolved. V lost 5 bases and J 4 bases, leaving 20 bases between the germline ends. In germline, CDR1 is SGHTA, CDR2 FQGNSA. The CDR3 runs 16 residues.

This sequence joins TRBV10-1 and TRBJ2-5; 8 bases agree with TRBD2. This CDR3 spans 12 amino acids. J gave up 3 bases and V 6 bases, and 0 bases lay outside the gene matches. The germline V gene encodes CDR1 WNHNN and CDR2 SYGVQD (reference sequence). The CDR3 nucleotides are TGCGCCAGCAGAGCGGGAGAAGAGACCCAGTACTTC. It is translated as CASRAGEETQYF.

The chain uses TRBV28 and TRBJ2-7, with a possible D match to TRBD2 (5 bases). This CDR3 is 13 amino acids long. In germline, CDR1 is MDHEN, CDR2 SYDVKM. Trimming took 7 bases from V and 5 from J, leaving 15 bases between them. CDR3 amino acids: CASTFTSNNEQYF. The CDR3 DNA follows: TGTGCCAGCACCTTTACTAGTAACAACGAGCAGTACTTC.

This rearrangement joins TRBV19 to TRBJ2-1, with D uncertain. The CDR3 runs 13 residues. The V end was cut by 1 base, the J end by 8 bases, with 9 bases between. Per germline, CDR1 LNHDA and CDR2 SQIVND (reference sequence). The CDR3 spells CASSIVSGDEQFF. The CDR3 DNA reads TGTGCCAGTAGTATAGTATCCGGCGATGAGCAGTTCTTC.

The rearrangement links TRBV7-2 to TRBJ2-7; D is perhaps TRBD1 (5 bases). The germline V gene has CDR1 SGHTA and CDR2 FQGNSA. V was shortened by 4 bases and J by 2 bases, with 9 bases between the two germline ends. This CDR3 is 13 amino acids long. As DNA, the CDR3 is TGTGCCAGCAGCTCCAGACAGACCTACGAGCAGTACTTC. The encoded protein is CASSSRQTYEQYF.

This clone was detected a few times. The CDR3 sequence is CASSQGDEQYF. The CDR3 DNA reads as TGCGCCAGCAGCCAGGGAGACGAGCAGTACTTC. The chain employs TRBV4-3 and TRBJ2-7, with TRBD2 as a possible D gene (5 bases). V was pared by 3 bases and J by 5 bases, with 5 bases between. CDR3 length: 11 residues. Germline V gene sequence: CDR1 LGHNA, CDR2 YSLEER.

This clone has a single count. V is TRBV6-5 and J is TRBJ1-4, with a weak D call TRBD1 (6 bases). There are 14 residues in the CDR3. Germline V lookup: CDR1 MNHEY, CDR2 SVGAGI. The germline V and J ends were trimmed by 6 bases and 3 bases, with 11 bases remaining between them. CDR3 in DNA: TGTGCCAGCAGAGGACAGCGGTCTAATGAAAAACTGTTTTTT. Translated, it gives CASRGQRSNEKLFF.

The genes are TRBV4-3 and TRBJ2-7, with 11 bases fitting TRBD2. With V trimmed by 6 bases and J by 3 bases, 7 bases remained unmatched. The CDR3 loop spans 15 amino acids. Germline V lookup: CDR1 LGHNA, CDR2 YSLEER. CDR3 sequence reads: CASSPTLAGVYEQYF. CDR3 sequence (DNA): TGCGCCAGCAGTCCTACACTAGCGGGAGTCTACGAGCAGTACTTC.

The V call is TRBV5-1, the J call TRBJ2-3; a possible D gene is TRBD1 (6 bases). The V end was cut by 3 bases, the J end by 4 bases, with 15 bases between. CDR1 is SGHRS, CDR2 YFSETQ, per germline. CDR3 length: 15 amino acids. As DNA, the CDR3 is TGCGCCAGCAGCTCACAGGGAAGGCGCGCAGATACGCAGTATTTT. This translates into CASSSQGRRADTQYF.

The genes are TRBV5-4 and TRBJ2-2; tentatively, D is TRBD2 (6 bases). This CDR3 has 15 residues. CDR1 SGHNT and CDR2 YYREEE come from the germline V gene (reference sequence). Deletions cut 4 bases from V and 0 bases from J, with 10 bases between. CDR3 residues: CASSMEGPNTGELFF. CDR3 DNA: TGTGCCAGCAGCATGGAGGGCCCGAACACCGGGGAGCTGTTTTTT.